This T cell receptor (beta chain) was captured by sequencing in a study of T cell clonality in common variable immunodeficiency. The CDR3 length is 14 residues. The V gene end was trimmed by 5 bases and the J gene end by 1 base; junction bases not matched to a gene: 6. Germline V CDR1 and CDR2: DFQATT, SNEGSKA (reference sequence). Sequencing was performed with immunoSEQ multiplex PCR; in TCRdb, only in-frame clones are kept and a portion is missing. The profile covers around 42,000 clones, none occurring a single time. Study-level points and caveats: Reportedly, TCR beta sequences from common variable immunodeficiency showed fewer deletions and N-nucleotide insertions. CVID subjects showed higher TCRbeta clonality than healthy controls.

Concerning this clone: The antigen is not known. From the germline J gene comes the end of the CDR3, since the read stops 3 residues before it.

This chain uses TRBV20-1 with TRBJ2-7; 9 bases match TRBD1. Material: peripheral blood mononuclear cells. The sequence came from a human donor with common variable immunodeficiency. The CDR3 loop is CSALPGTGSYEQYF. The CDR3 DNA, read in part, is TGCAGTGCTCTCCCAGGGACAGGGTCCTACGAG.